This passage covers 25 T cell receptor beta chains from one sample sequenced in a study of beta chain features in type 1 diabetes. Since all of the isolated RNA was reverse transcribed, expressed TCRB transcripts were what got sequenced. The protocol was immunoSEQ multiplex PCR, while the TCRdb copy is restricted to in-frame clones and leaves out a portion. The table includes a few hundred thousand clones, 30% detected once. Sequenced material: naive CD4+ T cells from blood. These receptors were taken from a man aged 18 to 29 in good health.

The V call is TRBV4-1, the J call TRBJ1-1; D is possibly TRBD1 (5 bases). Germline CDR1 MGHRA, CDR2 YSYEKL. This CDR3 contains 14 residues. V dropped 0 bases and J dropped 4 bases, with 9 bases sitting between them. DNA for the CDR3: TGCGCCAGCAGCCAAGATGCAGGGCGCACTGAAGCTTTCTTT. Its translation: CASSQDAGRTEAFF.

In its sample, this clone was seen a few times. V and J are TRBV28 and TRBJ2-5; D remains unclear. The CDR3 covers 14 residues. Per the germline V gene, CDR1 is MDHEN and CDR2 is SYDVKM. Trimming pared 0 bases from V and 3 bases from J, leaving 8 bases between. CDR3 DNA sequence: TGTGCCAGCAGTTTATGGGCTGACGAAGAGACCCAGTACTTC. It codes for CASSLWADEETQYF.

The chain uses TRBV20-1 and TRBJ1-1; D is undetermined. The length of the CDR3 is 11 residues. Trimming took off 8 bases at V and 8 bases at J, with 15 bases between the two ends. Germline lookup yields CDR1 DFQATT and CDR2 SNEGSKA (reference sequence). In DNA form, the CDR3 reads TGCAGTTCCCCAAGCGCGTTAGAAGCTTTCTTT. This gives the protein CSSPSALEAFF.

The DNA of the CDR3 is TGTGCCAGCAGCTTAGGCGGGAGCCCCACAGATACGCAGTATTTT. It yields the protein CASSLGGSPTDTQYF. The rearrangement uses TRBV13 and TRBJ2-3, with a possible D match to TRBD2 (6 bases). CDR3 size: 15 residues. Germline V gene lookup returns CDR1 PRHDT and CDR2 FYEKMQ (reference sequence). Between the trimmed V and J ends, which lost 0 bases and 2 bases, there was a span of 9 bases.

V usage is TRBV30 and J usage is TRBJ1-1; no definite D call. The CDR3 contains 14 residues. Germline CDR1 is GTSNPN and CDR2 is SVGIG (reference sequence). Trimming removed 0 bases from V and 0 bases from J, with 8 bases in between. As DNA, the CDR3 is TGTGCCTGGAGTGTACGTTGGGTGAACACTGAAGCTTTCTTT. Its protein product is CAWSVRWVNTEAFF.

V is TRBV2 and J is TRBJ2-7, with 9 bases fitting TRBD1. The J segment lost 6 bases and the V segment lost 6 bases, leaving 6 bases of the junction unmatched. Germline loops: CDR1 SNHLY, CDR2 FYNNEI. The CDR3 has 13 residues. The chain's CDR3 is CASRGQGPTEQYF. DNA of the CDR3: TGTGCCAGCAGGGGACAGGGCCCCACCGAGCAGTACTTC.

The chain is built from TRBV7-8 and TRBJ2-1; 8 bases match TRBD2. Germline V lookup: CDR1 SGHVS, CDR2 FQNEAQ. The length of the CDR3 is 17 residues. The junction had 15 bases not matched to a gene; V was cut back by 5 bases and J by 6 bases. This CDR3 is CASSPWGERERGNEQFF. In DNA, the CDR3 is TGTGCCAGCAGCCCCTGGGGCGAGCGGGAGAGGGGCAATGAGCAGTTCTTC.

Only a few counts were recorded for this clone. The genes are TRBV2 and TRBJ2-1; the match to TRBD2 covers 8 bases. CDR3 length equals 16 residues. The ends lost 7 bases at V and 2 bases at J; junction bases unmatched: 10. Germline lookup yields CDR1 SNHLY and CDR2 FYNNEI. The CDR3 region is CASKEVAGSTYNEQFF. In DNA form, the CDR3 reads TGTGCCAGCAAAGAAGTAGCGGGAAGCACCTACAATGAGCAGTTCTTC.

The chain employs TRBV10-3 and TRBJ2-7, with 14 bases that match TRBD2. V gave up 0 bases and J gave up 2 bases; unmatched junction bases: 6. Germline V gene sequence: CDR1 ENHRY, CDR2 SYGVKD. The CDR3 has 18 amino acids. Here the CDR3 reads CAISESGLAGGRTYEQYF. The CDR3 nucleotides are TGTGCCATCAGTGAGTCAGGACTAGCGGGAGGCCGAACCTACGAGCAGTACTTC.

CDR3 nucleotide sequence: TGTGCCAGCAGCTTGCCTATTATTCGGTCCTACAATGAGCAGTTCTTC. Translation gives CASSLPIIRSYNEQFF. V usage is TRBV7-9 and J usage is TRBJ2-1; unclear D gene. The CDR3 runs to 16 residues. V dropped 3 bases and J dropped 1 base, with 13 bases sitting between them. Per germline, CDR1 SEHNR and CDR2 FQNEAQ (reference sequence).

V usage is TRBV12-2 and J usage is TRBJ2-5; the D call in the table, TRBD2, was not verified against the DNA. TRBV12-2 is a pseudogene locus. There are 16 residues in the CDR3. CDR3 loop: CASRLIQRNYQETQYF. CDR3 bases: TGTGCAAGTCGCTTAATCCAGCGTAACTACCAAGAGACCCAGTACTTC.

The table lists this clone with a few counts. V and J are TRBV9 and TRBJ2-3; 14 nucleotides line up with TRBD2. V was pared by 3 bases and J by 3 bases, with 3 bases of the junction left unmatched. Germline V gene sequence: CDR1 SGDLS, CDR2 YYNGEE. The CDR3 is made up of 16 amino acids. CDR3 DNA sequence: TGTGCCAGCAGCGAGGGGACTAGCGGGAGAACAGATACGCAGTATTTT. Translating gives CASSEGTSGRTDTQYF.

V is TRBV13 and J is TRBJ2-1; tentative D call: TRBD2 (5 bases). With 4 bases removed from V and 0 bases from J, the gap between germline ends came to 16 bases. There are 17 residues in the CDR3. Germline V gives CDR1 PRHDT, CDR2 FYEKMQ (reference sequence). The CDR3 nucleotides read TGTGCCAGCAGCTCCAGCGGCGATCCCAGCTCCTACAATGAGCAGTTCTTC. This translates into CASSSSGDPSSYNEQFF.

The table lists this clone with a few counts. The chain links TRBV6-5 to TRBJ2-3, with TRBD2 identical over 8 bases. The germline gives CDR1 MNHEY, CDR2 SVGAGI. The CDR3 is 16 residues long. V was pared by 0 bases and J by 2 bases, with 4 bases of the junction left unmatched. The CDR3 here is CASSYSHSGATDTQYF. The CDR3 coding sequence is TGTGCCAGCAGTTACTCCCATAGCGGGGCCACAGATACGCAGTATTTT.

The chain has TRBV15 and TRBJ2-7; D is unclear. This CDR3 region has 14 residues. The V and J ends lost 0 bases and 1 base respectively, with 7 bases between them. In germline, CDR1 is LNHNV, CDR2 YYDKDF (reference sequence). Written as DNA, the CDR3 is TGTGCCACCAGCAGAGAGAGAGGTTCCTACGAGCAGTACTTC. Its translation is CATSRERGSYEQYF.

Only a few counts were recorded for this clone. The chain links TRBV4-3 to TRBJ2-1; TRBD1 is a possible D gene (5 bases). Germline V gene sequence: CDR1 LGHNA, CDR2 YSLEER. The length of the CDR3 is 15 residues. V lost 1 base, J lost 0 bases, and 7 bases lay in between. The CDR3 nucleotides read TGCGCCAGCAGCCAAGTCAGGGCCTCCTACAATGAGCAGTTCTTC. Translation: CASSQVRASYNEQFF.

Comments on this clone: Other DNA sequences in the same sample also yield this CDR3. V is TRBV29-1 and J is TRBJ2-1, with D unclear. Per germline, CDR1 SQVTM and CDR2 ANQGSEA. Trimming removed 0 bases from V and 9 bases from J, with 3 bases in between. CDR3 length equals 10 residues. The DNA of the CDR3 is TGCAGCGTTGAAGAGGGTGAGCAGTTCTTC. Its translation: CSVEEGEQFF.

The gene calls are TRBV9 and TRBJ2-1; D gene ambiguous. Germline V CDR1 and CDR2: SGDLS, YYNGEE. The CDR3 is 14 amino acids. Trimming shortened V by 0 bases and J by 7 bases, and 11 bases separated the two germline ends. CDR3 sequence: CASSVVSVGNEQFF. The DNA of the CDR3 is TGTGCCAGCAGCGTAGTAAGCGTGGGTAATGAGCAGTTCTTC.

The rearrangement uses TRBV29-1 and TRBJ2-5, with 13 bases identical to TRBD2. The V gene's germline CDR1 is SQVTM and CDR2 ANQGSEA. V lost 6 bases and J lost 3; bases outside the gene matches: 4. The CDR3 consists of 14 residues. The CDR3, as DNA: TGCAGCGTCACCGGGACTAGCGGGAAAGAGACCCAGTACTTC. It yields the protein CSVTGTSGKETQYF.

The rearrangement uses TRBV25-1 and TRBJ2-7; no firm D call. Trimming took 7 bases from V and 7 from J, leaving 17 bases between them. Per germline, CDR1 MGHDK and CDR2 SYGVNS. This CDR3 comprises 13 residues. In DNA form, the CDR3 reads TGTGCCAGCATCCCTCCGTCTTCGCGGGAGCAGTACTTC. Encoded protein: CASIPPSSREQYF.

The chain is built from TRBV6-6 and TRBJ2-1; D ambiguous. Between the trimmed V and J ends, which lost 2 bases and 6 bases, there was a span of 11 bases. CDR1 MNHNY and CDR2 SVGAGI come from the germline V gene (reference sequence). The CDR3 runs to 14 residues. The DNA of the CDR3 is TGTGCCAGCAGTTACCCCCCGGAAAGCAATGAGCAGTTCTTC. Translated, it gives CASSYPPESNEQFF.

The rearrangement uses TRBV29-1 and TRBJ2-3, with 7 bases matching TRBD1. Germline V gene lookup returns CDR1 SQVTM and CDR2 ANQGSEA. J lost 3 bases, V lost 0 bases, and 6 bases had no gene match. This CDR3 spans 15 amino acids. CDR3 nucleotides: TGCAGCGTTGAAGAGACAGGGCCTGGGACAGATACGCAGTATTTT. Protein: CSVEETGPGTDTQYF.

Turning to this clone: The same CDR3 also results from other DNA sequences found in this sample. The chain uses TRBV29-1 and TRBJ2-5; D is unclear. The CDR3 consists of 12 residues. V lost 4 bases to trimming and J lost 5 bases, with 11 bases between them. Germline V gene data show CDR1 as SQVTM and CDR2 as ANQGSEA. In nucleotides, the CDR3 is TGCAGCGTTGTAAGTGGTGCGGAGACCCAGTACTTC. This translates into CSVVSGAETQYF.

This clone was seen a handful of times. V usage is TRBV27 and J usage is TRBJ2-3; D uncertain. Germline CDR1 MNHEY, CDR2 SMNVEV (reference sequence). CDR3 length equals 13 residues. Trimming took 1 base from V and 0 from J, leaving 2 bases between them. The CDR3 region has the DNA TGTGCCAGCAGTTTATGGAGCACAGATACGCAGTATTTT. Translation gives CASSLWSTDTQYF.

This chain uses TRBV9 with TRBJ2-3; D possibly corresponds to TRBD2 (6 bases). The V gene lost 7 bases and the J gene lost 2 bases, with 14 bases spanning the gap. Germline values: CDR1 SGDLS, CDR2 YYNGEE. This CDR3 region has 14 residues. CDR3 sequence: CASARSGSTDTQYF. CDR3 nucleotides: TGTGCCAGCGCTAGAAGCGGGTCCACAGATACGCAGTATTTT.